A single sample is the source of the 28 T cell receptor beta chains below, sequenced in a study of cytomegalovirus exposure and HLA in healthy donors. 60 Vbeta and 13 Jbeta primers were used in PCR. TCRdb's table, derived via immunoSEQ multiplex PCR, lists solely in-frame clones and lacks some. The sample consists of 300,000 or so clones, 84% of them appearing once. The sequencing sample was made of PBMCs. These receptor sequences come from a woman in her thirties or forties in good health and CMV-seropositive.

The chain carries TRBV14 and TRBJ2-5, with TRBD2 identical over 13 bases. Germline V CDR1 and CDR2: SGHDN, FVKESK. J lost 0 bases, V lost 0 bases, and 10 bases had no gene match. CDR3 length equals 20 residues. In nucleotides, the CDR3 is TGTGCCAGCAGCCAAGACGGGGCCGGACTAGCGGGAGCGTACCAAGAGACCCAGTACTTC. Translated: CASSQDGAGLAGAYQETQYF.

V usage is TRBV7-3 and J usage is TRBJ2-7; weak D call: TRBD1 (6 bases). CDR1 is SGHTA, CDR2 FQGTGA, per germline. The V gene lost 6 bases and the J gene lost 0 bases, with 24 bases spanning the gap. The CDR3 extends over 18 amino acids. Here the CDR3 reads CASRLYREPRSSSYEQYF. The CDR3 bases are TGTGCCAGCAGACTCTACAGGGAACCCCGCTCAAGCTCCTACGAGCAGTACTTC.

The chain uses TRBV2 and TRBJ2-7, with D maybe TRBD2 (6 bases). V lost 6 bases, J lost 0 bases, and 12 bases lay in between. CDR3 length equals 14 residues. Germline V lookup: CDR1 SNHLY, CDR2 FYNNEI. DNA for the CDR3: TGTGCCAGCAGCGGGACTGCCAGCTCCTACGAGCAGTACTTC. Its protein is CASSGTASSYEQYF.

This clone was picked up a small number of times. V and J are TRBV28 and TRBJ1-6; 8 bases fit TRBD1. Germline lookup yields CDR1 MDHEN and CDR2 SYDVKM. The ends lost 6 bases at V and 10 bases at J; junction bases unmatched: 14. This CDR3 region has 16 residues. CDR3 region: CASRLSRGLGYSPLHF. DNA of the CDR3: TGTGCCAGCAGACTAAGCAGGGGGCTAGGGTACTCACCCCTCCACTTT.

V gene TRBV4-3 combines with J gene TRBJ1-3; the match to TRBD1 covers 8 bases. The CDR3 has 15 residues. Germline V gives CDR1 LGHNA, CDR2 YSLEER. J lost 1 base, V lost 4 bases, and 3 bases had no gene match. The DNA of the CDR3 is TGCGCCAGCAGCCTTGGACAGGGTTCTGGAAACACCATATATTTT. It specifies CASSLGQGSGNTIYF.

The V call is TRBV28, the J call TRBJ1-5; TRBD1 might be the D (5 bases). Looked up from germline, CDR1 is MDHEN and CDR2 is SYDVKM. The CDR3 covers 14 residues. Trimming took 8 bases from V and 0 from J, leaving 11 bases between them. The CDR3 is CASRRQSSNQPQHF. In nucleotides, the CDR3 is TGTGCCAGCCGGAGACAGAGTAGCAATCAGCCCCAGCATTTT. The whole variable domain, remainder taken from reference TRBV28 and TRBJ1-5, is DVKVTQSSRYLVKRTGEKVFLECVQDMDHENMFWYRQDPGLGLRLIYFSYDVKMKEKGDIPEGYSVSREKKERFSLILESASTNQTSMYLCASRRQSSNQPQHFGDGTRLSIL.

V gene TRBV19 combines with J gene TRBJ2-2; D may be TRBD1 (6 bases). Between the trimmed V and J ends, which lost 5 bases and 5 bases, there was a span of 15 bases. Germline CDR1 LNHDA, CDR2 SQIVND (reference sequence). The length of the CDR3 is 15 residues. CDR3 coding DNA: TGTGCCAGTAGTCTGCACAGGGTAGGGACCGGGGAGCTGTTTTTT. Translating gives CASSLHRVGTGELFF. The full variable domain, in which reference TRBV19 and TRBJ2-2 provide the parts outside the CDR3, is DGGITQSPKYLFRKEGQNVTLSCEQNLNHDAMYWYRQDPGQGLRLIYYSQIVNDFQKGDIAEGYSVSREKKESFPLTVTSAQKNPTAFYLCASSLHRVGTGELFFGEGSRLTVL.

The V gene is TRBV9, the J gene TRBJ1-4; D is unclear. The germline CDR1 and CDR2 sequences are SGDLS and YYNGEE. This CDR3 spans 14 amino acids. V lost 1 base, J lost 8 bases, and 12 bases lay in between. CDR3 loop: CASSVSPGFEKLFF. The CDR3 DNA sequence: TGTGCCAGCAGCGTATCTCCGGGGTTCGAAAAACTGTTTTTT. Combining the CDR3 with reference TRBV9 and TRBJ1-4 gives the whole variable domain DSGVTQTPKHLITATGQRVTLRCSPRSGDLSVYWYQQSLDQGLQFLIQYYNGEERAKGNILERFSAQQFPDLHSELNLSSLELGDSALYFCASSVSPGFEKLFFGSGTQLSVL.

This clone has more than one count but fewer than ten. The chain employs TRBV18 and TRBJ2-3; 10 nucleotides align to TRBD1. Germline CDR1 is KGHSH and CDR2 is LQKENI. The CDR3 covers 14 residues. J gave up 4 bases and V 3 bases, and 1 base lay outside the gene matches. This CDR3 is CASSPGQGADTQYF. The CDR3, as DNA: TGTGCCAGCTCACCTGGACAGGGGGCAGATACGCAGTATTTT.

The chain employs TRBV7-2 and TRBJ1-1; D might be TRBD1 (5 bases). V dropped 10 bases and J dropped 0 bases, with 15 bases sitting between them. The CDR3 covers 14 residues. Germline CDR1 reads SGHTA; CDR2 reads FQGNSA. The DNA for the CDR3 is TGTGCCACCCAGGGTTCGATTATGAACACTGAAGCTTTCTTT. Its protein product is CATQGSIMNTEAFF.

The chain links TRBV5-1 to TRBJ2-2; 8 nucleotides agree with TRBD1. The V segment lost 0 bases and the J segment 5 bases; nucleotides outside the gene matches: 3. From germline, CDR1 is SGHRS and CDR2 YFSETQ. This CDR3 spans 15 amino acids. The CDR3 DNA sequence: TGCGCCAGCAGCTTGGACCAGGGGGCTACCGGGGAGCTGTTTTTT. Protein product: CASSLDQGATGELFF.

CDR3 protein: CASSSPAGTSGRNEQFF. The CDR3 nucleotides are TGCGCCAGCAGCTCTCCGGCCGGGACTAGCGGGAGGAATGAGCAGTTCTTC. The V gene is TRBV5-1, the J gene TRBJ2-1; 15 positions match TRBD2. V gave up 3 bases and J gave up 7 bases; unmatched junction bases: 8. CDR1 and CDR2 (germline): SGHRS, YFSETQ. The CDR3 length is 17 residues.

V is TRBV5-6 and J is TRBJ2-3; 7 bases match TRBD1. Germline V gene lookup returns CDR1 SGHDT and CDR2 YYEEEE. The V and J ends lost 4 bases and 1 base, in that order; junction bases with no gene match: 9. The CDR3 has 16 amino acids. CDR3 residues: CASSRTPGTGTDTQYF. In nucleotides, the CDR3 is TGTGCCAGCAGCCGGACCCCCGGGACAGGCACAGATACGCAGTATTTT.

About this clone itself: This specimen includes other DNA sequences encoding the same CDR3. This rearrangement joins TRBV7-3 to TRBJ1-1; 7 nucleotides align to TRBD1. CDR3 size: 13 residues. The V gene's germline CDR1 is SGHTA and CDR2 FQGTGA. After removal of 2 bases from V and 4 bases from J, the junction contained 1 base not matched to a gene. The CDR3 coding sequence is TGTGCCAGCAGCTTACAGGGGGGCACTGAAGCTTTCTTT. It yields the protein CASSLQGGTEAFF.

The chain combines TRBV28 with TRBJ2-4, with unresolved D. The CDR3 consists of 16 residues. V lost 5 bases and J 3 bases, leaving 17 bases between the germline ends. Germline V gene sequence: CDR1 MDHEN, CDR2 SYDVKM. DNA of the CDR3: TGTGCCAGCAGTCCCCCGGTCCAGGTGGGCAAAAACATTCAGTACTTC. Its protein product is CASSPPVQVGKNIQYF. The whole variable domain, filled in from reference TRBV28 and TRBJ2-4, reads DVKVTQSSRYLVKRTGEKVFLECVQDMDHENMFWYRQDPGLGLRLIYFSYDVKMKEKGDIPEGYSVSREKKERFSLILESASTNQTSMYLCASSPPVQVGKNIQYFGAGTRLSVL.

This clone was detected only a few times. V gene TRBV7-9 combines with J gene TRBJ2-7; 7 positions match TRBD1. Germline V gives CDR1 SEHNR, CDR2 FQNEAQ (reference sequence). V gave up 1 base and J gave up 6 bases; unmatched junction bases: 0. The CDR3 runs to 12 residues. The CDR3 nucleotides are TGTGCCAGCAGCTTAGAGGGGGCCGAGCAGTACTTC. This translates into CASSLEGAEQYF.

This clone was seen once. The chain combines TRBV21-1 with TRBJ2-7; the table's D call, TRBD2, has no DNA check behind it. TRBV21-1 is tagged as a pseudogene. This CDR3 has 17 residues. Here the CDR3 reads CASSKDLRNPVHYEQYF. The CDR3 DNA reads TGTGCCAGCAGCAAAGACTTGCGGAACCCTGTTCACTACGAGCAGTACTTC.

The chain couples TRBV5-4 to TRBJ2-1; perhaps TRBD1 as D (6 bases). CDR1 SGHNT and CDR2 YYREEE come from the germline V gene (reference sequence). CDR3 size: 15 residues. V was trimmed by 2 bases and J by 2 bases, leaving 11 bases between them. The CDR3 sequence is CASSLDRQAYNEQFF. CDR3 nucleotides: TGTGCCAGCAGCTTAGACAGGCAAGCCTACAATGAGCAGTTCTTC.

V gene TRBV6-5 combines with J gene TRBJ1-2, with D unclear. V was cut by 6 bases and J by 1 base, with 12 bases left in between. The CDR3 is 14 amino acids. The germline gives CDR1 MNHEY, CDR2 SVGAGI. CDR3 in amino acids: CASSLPGHNYGYTF. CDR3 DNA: TGTGCCAGCAGCCTACCTGGGCATAACTATGGCTACACCTTC.

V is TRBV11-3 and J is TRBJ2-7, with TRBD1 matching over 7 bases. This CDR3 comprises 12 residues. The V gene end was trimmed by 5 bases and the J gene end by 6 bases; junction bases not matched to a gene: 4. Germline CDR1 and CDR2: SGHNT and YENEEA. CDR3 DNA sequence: TGTGCCAGCAGCCCTAGACAGGGCGAGCAGTACTTC. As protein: CASSPRQGEQYF.

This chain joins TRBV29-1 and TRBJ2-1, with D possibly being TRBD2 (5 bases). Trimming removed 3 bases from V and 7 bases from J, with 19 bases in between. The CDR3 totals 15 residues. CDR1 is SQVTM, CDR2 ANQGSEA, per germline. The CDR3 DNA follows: TGCAGCGTTGAGGCCCCCCCGGAGGTAACGAATGAGCAGTTCTTC. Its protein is CSVEAPPEVTNEQFF.

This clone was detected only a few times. DNA for the CDR3: TGTGCCAGCAGTTCTCCGGGACTAGCGGGAGCAGAGACCCAGTACTTC. Protein sequence: CASSSPGLAGAETQYF. The chain links TRBV27 to TRBJ2-5; 14 nucleotides match TRBD2. This CDR3 comprises 16 residues. Unmatched junction bases numbered 5, after V lost 4 bases and J lost 4 bases. Germline CDR1 and CDR2: MNHEY and SMNVEV (reference sequence).

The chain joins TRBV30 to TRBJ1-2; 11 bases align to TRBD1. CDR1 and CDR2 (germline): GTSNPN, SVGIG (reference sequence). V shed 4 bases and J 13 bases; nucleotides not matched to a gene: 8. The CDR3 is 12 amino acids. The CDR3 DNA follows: TGTGCCTGGACCAGGACAGGGGGCTTGGGCACCTTC. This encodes CAWTRTGGLGTF. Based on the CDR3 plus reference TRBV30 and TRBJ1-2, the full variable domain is SQTIHQWPATLVQPVGSPLSLECTVEGTSNPNLYWYRQAAGRGLQLLFYSVGIGQISSEVPQNLSASRPQDRQFILSSKKLLLSDSGFYLCAWTRTGGLGTFGSGTRLTVV.

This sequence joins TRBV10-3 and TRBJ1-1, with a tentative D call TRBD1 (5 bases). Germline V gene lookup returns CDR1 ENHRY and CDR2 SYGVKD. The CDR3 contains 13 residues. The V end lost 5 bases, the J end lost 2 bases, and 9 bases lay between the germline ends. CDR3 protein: CAISRQTNTEAFF. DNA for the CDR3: TGTGCCATCAGTCGACAGACTAACACTGAAGCTTTCTTT.

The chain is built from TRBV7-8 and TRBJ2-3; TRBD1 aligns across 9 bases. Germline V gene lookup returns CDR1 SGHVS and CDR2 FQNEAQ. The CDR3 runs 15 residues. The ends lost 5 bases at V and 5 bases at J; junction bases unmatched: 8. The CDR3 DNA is TGTGCCAGCAGCCTCGGACAGGGGCGGAGAGATACGCAGTATTTT. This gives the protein CASSLGQGRRDTQYF.

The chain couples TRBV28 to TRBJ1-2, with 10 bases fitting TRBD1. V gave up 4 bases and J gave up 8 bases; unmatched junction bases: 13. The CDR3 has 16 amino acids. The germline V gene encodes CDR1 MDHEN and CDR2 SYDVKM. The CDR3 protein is CASSSPGQGMGRGYTF. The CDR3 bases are TGTGCCAGCAGTTCCCCGGGACAGGGGATGGGCCGGGGCTACACCTTC.

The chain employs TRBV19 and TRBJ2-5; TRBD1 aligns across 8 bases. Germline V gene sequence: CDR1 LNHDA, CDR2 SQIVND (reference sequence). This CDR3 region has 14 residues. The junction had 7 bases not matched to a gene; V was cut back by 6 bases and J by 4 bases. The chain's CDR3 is CASSLTGDAETQYF. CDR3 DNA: TGTGCCAGTAGCTTGACAGGGGATGCAGAGACCCAGTACTTC.

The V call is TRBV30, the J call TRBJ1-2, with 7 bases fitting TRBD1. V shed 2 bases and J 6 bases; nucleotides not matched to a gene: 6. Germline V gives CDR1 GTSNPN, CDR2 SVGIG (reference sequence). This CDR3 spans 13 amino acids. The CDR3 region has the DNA TGTGCCTGGAGTAAGGGGGCAAAGGATGGCTACACCTTC. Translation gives CAWSKGAKDGYTF.